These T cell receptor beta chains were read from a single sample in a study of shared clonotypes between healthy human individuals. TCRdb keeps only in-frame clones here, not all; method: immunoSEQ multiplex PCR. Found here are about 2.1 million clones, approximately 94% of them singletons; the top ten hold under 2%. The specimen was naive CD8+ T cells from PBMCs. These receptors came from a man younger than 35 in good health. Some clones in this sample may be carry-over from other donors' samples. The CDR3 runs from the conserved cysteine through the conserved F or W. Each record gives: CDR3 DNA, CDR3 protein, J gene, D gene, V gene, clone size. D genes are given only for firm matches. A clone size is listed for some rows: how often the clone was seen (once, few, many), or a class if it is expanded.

TGTGCCAGCAGAGGGAAGGGCAATGAAAAACTGTTTTTT | CASRGKGNEKLFF | TRBJ1-4 | . | TRBV6-5 | .
TGTGCCAGCAGCTCCTGGGACCGAAATGAGCAGTTCTTC | CASSSWDRNEQFF | TRBJ2-1 | . | TRBV7-3 | .
TGTGCCAGCAGCTTAGCGGGCAGACAAGCCTCCTACGAGCAGTACTTC | CASSLAGRQASYEQYF | TRBJ2-7 | . | TRBV7-9 | .
TGTGCCAGTAGTGTTAGGGACAGCAATCAGCCCCAGCATTTT | CASSVRDSNQPQHF | TRBJ1-5 | . | TRBV19 | .
TGTGCCAGCAGTTACTTAACCCCGGGCGAAAAACTGTTTTTT | CASSYLTPGEKLFF | TRBJ1-4 | . | TRBV6-5 | .
TGTGCCAGTGGACAGGAGGAGGATGGGACCCAGTACTTC | CASGQEEDGTQYF | TRBJ2-5 | TRBD1 | TRBV7-3 | .
TGTGCCAGCAGCTCCCAGACAGATACGCAGTATTTT | CASSSQTDTQYF | TRBJ2-3 | . | TRBV7-2 | .
TGTGCCAGCAGCTTAGGAAAGAACACTGAAGCTTTCTTT | CASSLGKNTEAFF | TRBJ1-1 | . | TRBV7-6 | .
TGTGCCAGCAGTCCAAGGCCACTAGCGGCTTTAGGTGAGCAGTTCTTC | CASSPRPLAALGEQFF | TRBJ2-1 | TRBD2 | TRBV27 | .
TGTGCCAGCACCCATATCAGGGCGAGCTCCTACAATGAGCAGTTCTTC | CASTHIRASSYNEQFF | TRBJ2-1 | . | TRBV7-8 | .
TGTGCCAGCAGCCATTCCGTGGGCCAGAGGACAGACTCCTACGAGCAGTACTTC | CASSHSVGQRTDSYEQYF | TRBJ2-7 | . | TRBV9 | .
TGTGCTAGTGGTTCCGGAGGGGGGAATGAGCAGTTCTTC | CASGSGGGNEQFF | TRBJ2-1 | . | TRBV12-5 | .
TGTGCCAGCAGGCCGACAGGCGGGAACACTGAAGCTTTCTTT | CASRPTGGNTEAFF | TRBJ1-1 | . | TRBV27 | .
TGTGCCAGCAGGGACAGGGGGACTGAAGCTTTCTTT | CASRDRGTEAFF | TRBJ1-1 | TRBD1 | TRBV6-1 | .
TGCGCCAGCAGCCAAGAGGGGCTTAACCGGGACTACAATCAGCCCCAGCATTTT | CASSQEGLNRDYNQPQHF | TRBJ1-5 | . | TRBV4-1 | .
TGTGCCAGCAGTCTTCAGGGGGGCAATCAGCCCCAGCATTTT | CASSLQGGNQPQHF | TRBJ1-5 | TRBD1 | TRBV27 | .
TGTGCCAGCAGTGTCAGGGGATTTTACAATGAGCAGTTCTTC | CASSVRGFYNEQFF | TRBJ2-1 | . | TRBV6-4 | .
TGTGCCAGCAGTTCCAAACCCCTCAGAGGGGGAAGCTCTGGAAACACCATATATTTT | CASSSKPLRGGSSGNTIYF | TRBJ1-3 | . | TRBV28 | .
TGCGCCAGCAGCTTCGAGGGACTAGCGGGCCCCCAAGAGACCCAGTACTTC | CASSFEGLAGPQETQYF | TRBJ2-5 | TRBD2 | TRBV5-1 | .
TGTGCCAGCAGCCTCCGGGACAGGGGGCCGGGAGCTTTCTTT | CASSLRDRGPGAFF | TRBJ1-1 | TRBD1 | TRBV13 | once
TGTGCCAGCAGCCCGCCGGGCCCACAAGAGACCCAGTACTTC | CASSPPGPQETQYF | TRBJ2-5 | . | TRBV7-2 | .
TGTGCCAGCAGGGGGACGGACGGAAACACCATATATTTT | CASRGTDGNTIYF | TRBJ1-3 | . | TRBV27 | once
TGTGCCAGCAGCAGGGACACCTTGAATGAGCAGTTCTTC | CASSRDTLNEQFF | TRBJ2-1 | . | TRBV7-9 | .
TGTGCCAGCAGCTCGGGAGTTTTTGATACGCAGTATTTT | CASSSGVFDTQYF | TRBJ2-3 | . | TRBV7-7 | .
TGTGCCAGCAGTTTATCGCAGACCATGAACACTGAAGCTTTCTTT | CASSLSQTMNTEAFF | TRBJ1-1 | . | TRBV27 | .
TGCGCCAGCAGCCCCGCCAGAGGGTTGAACACTGAAGCTTTCTTT | CASSPARGLNTEAFF | TRBJ1-1 | . | TRBV4-1 | .
TGTGCCTCGACCTTCCTGGGACAAGGTCGGGAAAAACTGTTTTTT | CASTFLGQGREKLFF | TRBJ1-4 | . | TRBV30 | .
TGTGCCAGCCCTCTACCTGGGCTTGATGGCTACACCTTC | CASPLPGLDGYTF | TRBJ1-2 | . | TRBV5-4 | .
TGTGCCAGCAGCTTAGCGGGAGATGGCTACACCTTC | CASSLAGDGYTF | TRBJ1-2 | . | TRBV7-9 | .
TGTGCCAGCAGCCAAGATTTCCAGCGCTACCAAGAGACCCAGTACTTC | CASSQDFQRYQETQYF | TRBJ2-5 | . | TRBV4-2 | .
TGTGCCAGCAGTTACACAGGGGGTCAGCCCCAGCATTTT | CASSYTGGQPQHF | TRBJ1-5 | TRBD1 | TRBV27 | once
TGTGCCAGCAGCGTAAGACCAGGGACCTCTGGAAACACCATATATTTT | CASSVRPGTSGNTIYF | TRBJ1-3 | . | TRBV9 | .
TGCGCCAGCAGTGGAATAGAGGGTACGGGCACTGAAGCTTTCTTT | CASSGIEGTGTEAFF | TRBJ1-1 | . | TRBV10-2 | .